These T cell receptor beta chains were read from a single sample in a study of T cell responses to AZD1222 COVID-19 vaccine. This table comes from immunoSEQ multiplex PCR, and its TCRdb copy is limited to in-frame clones, with some not included. The top ten clones hold about 2.1% of a sample with under 150,000 clones, roughly 91% of them seen once. Source: peripheral blood, taken on day 0 of AZD1222 vaccination. The receptors here all came from an adult in good health. The CDR3 runs from the conserved cysteine through the conserved F or W. D genes are given only for firm matches. Some rows have no size entry. The others give once, few or many, or a class for an expanded clone.

cdr3_aa cdr3_nt v_call cdr3_length j_call d_call clone_size
CASSFRYEQYF TGTGCCAGCAGTTTCAGGTACGAGCAGTACTTC TRBV6-6 11 TRBJ2-7 . once
CASSFGRANTGELFF TGTGCCAGCAGTTTCGGCAGGGCGAACACCGGGGAGCTGTTTTTT TRBV27 15 TRBJ2-2 . .
CAISVGLSYNEQFF TGTGCCATCAGTGTAGGACTAAGCTACAATGAGCAGTTCTTC TRBV10-3 14 TRBJ2-1 . once
CASSLGGGALNEQFF TGTGCCAGCAGCTTAGGCGGGGGGGCACTAAATGAGCAGTTCTTC TRBV7-9 15 TRBJ2-1 TRBD2 .
CASSTRTATNYGYTF TGTGCCAGCAGTACCCGGACAGCCACTAACTATGGCTACACCTTC TRBV6-2/TRBV6-3 15 TRBJ1-2 . .
CASKTTGSNQPQHF TGCGCCAGCAAAACGACAGGGAGCAATCAGCCCCAGCATTTT TRBV10-2 14 TRBJ1-5 TRBD1 .
CASSLAPGYNEKLFF TGTGCCAGCAGCTTAGCGCCGGGGTATAATGAAAAACTGTTTTTT TRBV7-6 15 TRBJ1-4 . .
CASSERAGVAFF TGTGCCAGCAGCGAGCGGGCAGGGGTAGCTTTCTTT TRBV25-1 12 TRBJ1-1 . .
CASSTSYNEQFF TGTGCCAGCAGTACCTCCTACAATGAGCAGTTCTTC TRBV2 12 TRBJ2-1 . .
CASSITGFGDYGYTF TGTGCCAGTAGTATAACAGGGTTCGGAGACTATGGCTACACCTTC TRBV19 15 TRBJ1-2 . .
CASSYPAGTGELFF TGTGCCAGCAGTTACCCAGCAGGGACCGGGGAGCTGTTTTTT TRBV6-5 14 TRBJ2-2 . .
CASSPVMGLGNTEAFF TGTGCCAGCAGTCCGGTAATGGGGCTAGGGAACACTGAAGCTTTCTTT TRBV27 16 TRBJ1-1 . .
CASSQEGGGSEQYF TGTGCCAGCAGCCAAGAGGGTGGAGGGAGCGAGCAGTACTTC TRBV7-9 14 TRBJ2-7 . .
CAWGSNSGNTIYF TGTGCCTGGGGATCCAACTCCGGAAACACCATATATTTT TRBV18 13 TRBJ1-3 . once
CASSQPSTNEQFF TGCGCCAGCAGCCAACCAAGTACCAATGAGCAGTTCTTC TRBV4-1 13 TRBJ2-1 . once
CASSLEIGVGYTF TGTGCCAGCAGCTTAGAGATCGGGGTCGGCTACACCTTC TRBV7-9 13 TRBJ1-2 . .
CASSPRVVNTEAFF TGTGCCAGCAGCCCTAGGGTAGTGAACACTGAAGCTTTCTTT TRBV5-4 14 TRBJ1-1 . .
CASSSDRGTQPQHF TGTGCCAGCAGTTCGGACAGGGGAACTCAGCCCCAGCATTTT TRBV6-5 14 TRBJ1-5 TRBD1 .
CASSSAYEQYF TGTGCCAGCAGCTCGGCTTACGAGCAGTACTTC TRBV5-4 11 TRBJ2-7 . .
CASSYSRPVTEAFF TGTGCCAGCAGTTATTCGCGGCCAGTCACTGAAGCTTTCTTT TRBV6-9 14 TRBJ1-1 . .
CASSKPGQRYEQYF TGTGCCAGCTCAAAACCGGGACAGAGGTACGAGCAGTACTTC TRBV18 14 TRBJ2-7 TRBD1 few
CASSNSRVWDTQYF TGTGCCAGCAGCAACTCTAGGGTGTGGGATACGCAGTATTTT TRBV21-1 14 TRBJ2-3 . .
CASRKILDRDDDSNQPQHF TGTGCCAGCAGGAAGATTTTGGACAGGGACGACGATAGCAATCAGCCCCAGCATTTT TRBV27 19 TRBJ1-5 TRBD1 .
CASSHSYTEAFF TGTGCCAGCAGTCACAGCTACACTGAAGCTTTCTTT TRBV25-1 12 TRBJ1-1 . .
CASSLQGARTDTQYF TGTGCCAGCAGCTTACAGGGGGCTAGGACAGATACGCAGTATTTT TRBV9 15 TRBJ2-3 TRBD1 .
CASSVDPTGLTYGYTF TGTGCCAGCAGCGTAGACCCGACAGGGCTTACCTATGGCTACACCTTC TRBV9 16 TRBJ1-2 TRBD1 .
CASQVGSEQYF TGTGCCAGTCAAGTCGGCTCCGAGCAGTACTTC TRBV7-9 11 TRBJ2-7 . .
CSVEGWGAREKLFF TGCAGCGTTGAAGGTTGGGGGGCTCGGGAAAAACTGTTTTTT TRBV29-1 14 TRBJ1-4 . .
CASSPRTSGGYNEQFF TGTGCCAGCAGCCCCCGGACTAGCGGGGGGTACAATGAGCAGTTCTTC TRBV5-5 16 TRBJ2-1 TRBD2 .
CASSLTGGEETQYF TGTGCCAGCAGCTTAACAGGGGGCGAGGAGACCCAGTACTTC TRBV7-3 14 TRBJ2-5 TRBD1 .
CASSQDWGGRRNEQFF TGCGCCAGCAGCCAAGATTGGGGTGGCAGGCGCAATGAGCAGTTCTTC TRBV4-1 16 TRBJ2-1 . .
CASSQRTPGYNEQFF TGTGCCAGCAGCCAAAGGACCCCCGGCTACAATGAGCAGTTCTTC TRBV4-2 15 TRBJ2-1 . .
CASSPGLTGELFF TGTGCCAGCAGCCCCGGACTTACCGGGGAGCTGTTTTTT TRBV7-8 13 TRBJ2-2 . once
CASRMQGYTDTQYF TGTGCCAGCAGAATGCAGGGATACACAGATACGCAGTATTTT TRBV6-5 14 TRBJ2-3 . .
CASRASGGPYNEQFF TGTGCCAGCAGAGCCAGCGGGGGCCCTTACAATGAGCAGTTCTTC TRBV9 15 TRBJ2-1 TRBD2 .
CASSAGMFGYGYTF TGTGCCAGCAGCGCTGGGATGTTTGGCTATGGCTACACCTTC TRBV6-1 14 TRBJ1-2 . .
CASSVARQGSNTEAFF TGTGCCAGCAGCGTAGCTCGACAGGGGTCCAACACTGAAGCTTTCTTT TRBV9 16 TRBJ1-1 TRBD1 .
CASSRGQGAFLPQHF TGTGCCAGCTCTCGAGGACAGGGGGCTTTTCTGCCCCAGCATTTT TRBV18 15 TRBJ1-5 TRBD1 .
CASSPRGQGVSEQYF TGTGCCAGCAGCCCCCGTGGGCAGGGGGTGAGCGAGCAGTACTTC TRBV4-2 15 TRBJ2-7 TRBD1 .
CASRAPSYNSPLHF TGTGCCAGTCGTGCACCCTCCTATAATTCACCCCTCCACTTT TRBV2 14 TRBJ1-6 . .
CASSPQLAGVSGELFF TGTGCCAGTAGTCCCCAACTAGCGGGAGTTTCCGGGGAGCTGTTTTTT TRBV19 16 TRBJ2-2 TRBD2 .
CASSLGGSGTDTQYF TGTGCCAGCAGCTTAGGGGGGAGCGGCACAGATACGCAGTATTTT TRBV7-7 15 TRBJ2-3 . .
CASSLPRAGASNTEAFF TGTGCCAGTAGTCTTCCCAGGGCAGGGGCCTCGAACACTGAAGCTTTCTTT TRBV19 17 TRBJ1-1 . .
CASSLGVNQPQHF TGTGCCAGCAGTTTAGGGGTCAATCAGCCCCAGCATTTT TRBV27 13 TRBJ1-5 . .
CASSLAELAGVSPQYF TGTGCCAGCAGCTTGGCGGAACTAGCGGGAGTCAGCCCGCAGTACTTC TRBV5-4 16 TRBJ2-7 TRBD2 .
CASSLGFRGGGHEQYF TGTGCCAGCAGCTTAGGATTTCGCGGCGGGGGGCACGAGCAGTACTTC TRBV7-3 16 TRBJ2-7 TRBD2 .
CASSALDSNQPQHF TGTGCCAGCAGTGCGCTAGATAGCAATCAGCCCCAGCATTTT TRBV27 14 TRBJ1-5 . few
CSASLQGASSGYTF TGCAGTGCTAGTCTACAGGGGGCCTCCTCGGGCTACACCTTC TRBV20-1 14 TRBJ1-2 TRBD1 .